Listed here are 29 T cell receptor beta chains from one sample, sequenced in a study of regulatory T cells in long-lasting Graves disease. Building of the TCR beta libraries involved iRepertoire HTBI primers and Arm-PCR of CDR3 regions. TCRdb redid the calling of the multiplex PCR reads with MiXCR, one entry per CDR3 protein. This sample has almost 450,000 distinct CDR3 sequences, with 16% found just once. Noted time point: newly diagnosed GD, antithyroid drugs for less than 3 months. Scientists built the TCR library using RNA that was extracted from PBMCs. The same sample was also studied in work on T cells in Graves' hyperthyroidism and ophthalmopathy.

Specimen: peripheral blood mononuclear cells (PBMCs), collected at new diagnosis, from a patient treated with antithyroid drugs. The origin of the receptors is a woman aged 30 to 39 with Graves disease.

This clonotype occurred a few times. The chain is built from TRBV5-5 and TRBJ2-1; 10 bases map to TRBD1. This CDR3 region has 15 residues. Per germline, CDR1 SGHKS and CDR2 YYEKEE (reference sequence). V gave up 4 bases and J gave up 2 bases; unmatched junction bases: 3. The CDR3 here is CASSLGTGAYNEQFF. Here the CDR3 DNA reads TGTGCCAGCAGCCTCGGGACAGGGGCCTACAATGAGCAGTTCTTC.

This clonotype has a count of ten or more. The rearrangement uses TRBV28 and TRBJ2-3, with unresolved D. Germline CDR1 MDHEN, CDR2 SYDVKM. This CDR3 is built from 17 residues. Trimming cost V 3 bases and J 0 bases, with 16 bases left between them. The CDR3 is CASSFLTEISSTDTQYF. The CDR3 nucleotides are TGTGCCAGCAGTTTTTTGACGGAGATTTCTAGCACAGATACGCAGTATTTT.

As regards this clonotype: A much larger clone lies one base from this, so it may be a read error. This chain connects TRBV6-2 or TRBV6-3 to TRBJ2-1; D call uncertain. The germline V gene has CDR1 MNHEY and CDR2 SVGEGT. The CDR3 is 11 residues long. CDR3 DNA: TGTGCCGGCAGCCAGAGCAATGAGCAGTTCTTC. This codes for CAGSQSNEQFF.

In this sample, this clonotype turned up many times. The rearrangement links TRBV29-1 to TRBJ1-2, with 7 bases that match TRBD1. The CDR3 length is 13 residues. After removal of 3 bases from V and 3 bases from J, the junction contained 4 bases not matched to a gene. Germline V gene lookup returns CDR1 SQVTM and CDR2 ANQGSEA. The CDR3 loop is CSVEDRTHYGYTF. The CDR3 nucleotides read TGCAGCGTTGAGGACAGGACCCACTATGGCTACACCTTC. The full variable domain, completed using reference TRBV29-1 and TRBJ1-2, is SAVISQKPSRDICQRGTSLTIQCQVDSQVTMMFWYRQQPGQSLTLIATANQGSEATYESGFVIDKFPISRPNLTFSTLTVSNMSPEDSSIYLCSVEDRTHYGYTFGSGTRLTVV.

This clonotype appeared many times. CDR3 bases: TGCAGTGCTAGATCCTACTCTGTTCAGCCCCAGCATTTT. It codes for CSARSYSVQPQHF. This chain uses TRBV20-1 with TRBJ1-5; D remains unclear. CDR1 is DFQATT and CDR2 is SNEGSKA in the germline V gene (reference sequence). The CDR3 consists of 13 residues. The V and J ends lost 2 bases and 6 bases respectively, with 11 bases between them.

This clonotype came up many times. The chain couples TRBV12-3 or TRBV12-4 to TRBJ2-5; D possibly corresponds to TRBD1 (6 bases). This CDR3 spans 14 amino acids. V was shortened by 2 bases and J by 5 bases, with 12 bases between the two germline ends. Here the CDR3 DNA reads TGTGCCAGCAGTTTATACAGGGCTCAGGAGACCCAGTACTTC. Residues: CASSLYRAQETQYF.

This clonotype has ten or more counts. V and J are TRBV2 and TRBJ2-5, with TRBD2 matching 7 bases. This CDR3 comprises 21 residues. The germline V gene encodes CDR1 SNHLY and CDR2 FYNNEI. Unmatched junction bases numbered 27, after V lost 8 bases and J lost 0 bases. The CDR3 here is CASRRLVEVWIGREYQETQYF. In DNA, the CDR3 is TGTGCCAGCCGACGACTAGTAGAAGTGTGGATAGGGAGGGAGTACCAAGAGACCCAGTACTTC.

This clonotype was seen many times. V and J are TRBV10-3 and TRBJ2-7; 10 bases match TRBD2. V trimming: 2 bases; J trimming: 2 bases; junction bases outside the gene matches: 3. The CDR3 has 15 residues. Germline CDR1 and CDR2: ENHRY and SYGVKD. The CDR3 nucleotides are TGTGCCATCAGTGAGGATAGCGGGAGGACCTACGAGCAGTACTTC. Protein sequence: CAISEDSGRTYEQYF.

Many counts were recorded for this clonotype. CDR3 sequence reads: CASSTGGTYEQYF. The CDR3, as DNA: TGTGCCAGCTCTACCGGGGGAACCTACGAGCAGTACTTC. The chain combines TRBV18 with TRBJ2-7, with D possibly TRBD2 on 6 matching bases. The germline gives CDR1 KGHSH, CDR2 LQKENI. Trimming took 6 bases from V and 2 from J, leaving 11 bases between them. CDR3 length equals 13 residues.

The chain couples TRBV15 to TRBJ2-3; a weak D match, TRBD2 (6 bases). Trimming pared 3 bases from V and 3 bases from J, leaving 19 bases between. Germline CDR1 and CDR2: LNHNV and YYDKDF (reference sequence). The CDR3 has 17 amino acids. In DNA, the CDR3 is TGTGCCACCAGCAGCGCCCTCACGGGACTTTTTACAGATACGCAGTATTTT. Its protein is CATSSALTGLFTDTQYF. Variable domain in full (rest from reference TRBV15 and TRBJ2-3): DAMVIQNPRYQVTQFGKPVTLSCSQTLNHNVMYWYQQKSSQAPKLLFHYYDKDFNNEADTPDNFQSRRPNTSFCFLDIRSPGLGDTAMYLCATSSALTGLFTDTQYFGPGTRLTVL.

This clonotype has more than one count but fewer than ten. The rearrangement links TRBV28 to TRBJ2-2; D unresolved. V shed 5 bases and J shed 4 bases, with 8 bases lying between them. From germline, CDR1 is MDHEN and CDR2 SYDVKM. The CDR3 extends over 13 amino acids. CDR3 bases: TGTGCCAGCAGTCCTCCGACCACCGGGGAGCTGTTTTTT. Its protein is CASSPPTTGELFF.

There are many counts of this clonotype. The chain is built from TRBV27 and TRBJ2-1, with a weak D call TRBD2 (6 bases). Trimming cost V 5 bases and J 4 bases, with 15 bases left between them. Germline V gene lookup returns CDR1 MNHEY and CDR2 SMNVEV (reference sequence). The CDR3 loop spans 15 amino acids. For the CDR3, the DNA is TGTGCCAGCAGTCCCCGGGACTCATTATACAATGAGCAGTTCTTC. This sequence encodes CASSPRDSLYNEQFF.

This clonotype was counted many times. The chain uses TRBV28 and TRBJ2-1; 8 positions match TRBD2. V dropped 4 bases and J dropped 7; count of bases not matched to a gene: 21. Germline CDR1 and CDR2: MDHEN and SYDVKM. This CDR3 spans 19 amino acids. CDR3 loop: CASSSPTSDRFTNPNEQFF. CDR3 coding DNA: TGTGCCAGCAGTTCCCCGACTAGCGATAGATTTACGAACCCTAATGAGCAGTTCTTC.

This clonotype was counted ten times or more. The chain employs TRBV5-1 and TRBJ2-7; D possibly corresponds to TRBD1 (6 bases). Trimming took off 2 bases at V and 2 bases at J, with 11 bases between the two ends. The CDR3 is 14 amino acids. Per germline, CDR1 SGHRS and CDR2 YFSETQ. The CDR3 DNA sequence: TGCGCCAGCAGCTTATCTTGGGGGCCCTACGAGCAGTACTTC. Translating gives CASSLSWGPYEQYF.

Concerning this clonotype itself: One base away lies a much larger clone, so this may be a sequencing read error. The chain combines TRBV6-2 or TRBV6-3 with TRBJ1-1; TRBD1 matches 8 bases. This CDR3 contains 11 residues. Per the germline V gene, CDR1 is MNHEY and CDR2 is SVGEGT. The V gene end was trimmed by 11 bases and the J gene end by 5 bases; junction bases not matched to a gene: 4. This chain's CDR3 is CAGHRGTEAFF. The CDR3 coding sequence is TGTGCCGGACACAGGGGGACTGAAGCTTTCTTT.

There are a few counts of this clonotype. The CDR3 sequence is CASRSTSGRFYEQFF. CDR3 in DNA: TGTGCCAGCAGGTCGACTAGCGGGAGGTTCTATGAGCAGTTCTTC. The rearrangement links TRBV6-1 to TRBJ2-1; 13 positions match TRBD2. V was clipped by 6 bases and J by 8 bases; unmatched bases: 7. This CDR3 comprises 15 residues. Germline V gene lookup returns CDR1 MNHNS and CDR2 SASEGT.

This sequence joins TRBV7-6 and TRBJ2-3; TRBD2 aligns across 8 bases. Trimming removed 5 bases from V and 4 bases from J; junction bases left unmatched: 14. CDR3 length equals 17 residues. CDR1 and CDR2 (germline): SGHVS, FNYEAQ. The CDR3 coding sequence is TGTGCCAGCAGCCCCTACGACCAGAGCGGGAGAGCAGATACGCAGTATTTT. This codes for CASSPYDQSGRADTQYF.

Comment on this clonotype: This may stem from a read error, because a much larger clone lies one nucleotide away. This sequence joins TRBV20-1 and TRBJ2-5; 7 bases map to TRBD1. The CDR3 extends over 17 amino acids. Germline V gene lookup returns CDR1 DFQATT and CDR2 SNEGSKA (reference sequence). CDR3 nucleotide sequence: TGCAGTGCTAGAGACAGCGCCAACAGGGGAAACTACAATGAGCTGTTCTTC. It codes for CSARDSANRGNYNELFF.

This clonotype appeared many times. An end of the junction does not agree with germline; a read error may underlie this. The rearrangement links TRBV3-1 to TRBJ1-2; D gene uncertain. This CDR3 contains 12 residues. The germline V gene encodes CDR1 LGHDT and CDR2 YNNKEL (reference sequence). CDR3 in amino acids: CASRQASSGYTF. The CDR3 DNA sequence: TGTGCCAGCAGACAAGCCAGCAGTGGCTACACCTTC.

This chain joins TRBV10-3 and TRBJ1-2; D call uncertain. Germline CDR1 is ENHRY and CDR2 is SYGVKD. This CDR3 is built from 14 residues. The V end lost 0 bases, the J end lost 3 bases, and 8 bases lay between the germline ends. The CDR3 nucleotides are TGTGCCATCAGTGAGTCTGGCAGCTACTATGGCTACACCTTC. Protein: CAISESGSYYGYTF.

This clonotype showed up many times. The chain employs TRBV20-1 and TRBJ1-3, with D unresolved. Germline CDR1 reads DFQATT; CDR2 reads SNEGSKA (reference sequence). V lost 6 bases to trimming and J lost 0 bases, with 15 bases between them. There are 15 residues in the CDR3. The CDR3 region has the DNA TGCAGTGCATATTCACAAAGGAGCTCTGGAAACACCATATATTTT. It encodes CSAYSQRSSGNTIYF.

The V and J genes are TRBV4-1 and TRBJ1-2, with a possible D match to TRBD1 (5 bases). Germline CDR1 is MGHRA and CDR2 is YSYEKL. This CDR3 region has 14 residues. V dropped 1 base and J dropped 5 bases, with 11 bases sitting between them. CDR3 bases: TGCGCCAGCAGCCAAGTCGGGACTCTTTATGGCTACACCTTC. It encodes CASSQVGTLYGYTF.

This clonotype was counted a few times. The chain's CDR3 is CSGNWGYEQYF. Here the CDR3 DNA reads TGCAGCGGCAATTGGGGCTACGAGCAGTACTTC. The chain combines TRBV29-1 with TRBJ2-7; D is ambiguous. This CDR3 comprises 11 residues. V was shortened by 7 bases and J by 3 bases, with 10 bases between the two germline ends. Per the germline V gene, CDR1 is SQVTM and CDR2 is ANQGSEA.

The rearrangement links TRBV3-1 to TRBJ2-2; D unresolved. The V gene's germline CDR1 is LGHDT and CDR2 YNNKEL (reference sequence). The CDR3 has 13 amino acids. V lost 1 base to trimming and J lost 6 bases, with 6 bases between them. The CDR3, as DNA: TGTGCCAGCAGCCAAGGAAGCGCCGGGGAGCTGTTTTTT. This encodes CASSQGSAGELFF.

Points on this clonotype: A far larger clone differs by one base, so this is likely a read error. The V and J genes are TRBV6-5 and TRBJ2-4; TRBD1 matches at 8 bases. TRBJ2-1 explains the end of the DNA better; the J call may be wrong. Looked up from germline, CDR1 is MNHEY and CDR2 is SVGAGI. This CDR3 contains 15 residues. CDR3 bases: TGTGCCAGCAGTTACTCTTCAGACAGGGGCGATGGGCAGTTCTTC. This encodes CASSYSSDRGDGQFF.

V is TRBV7-3 and J is TRBJ2-1; no firm D call. V lost 2 bases and J 1 base, leaving 9 bases between the germline ends. The CDR3 has 15 residues. Germline CDR1 SGHTA, CDR2 FQGTGA. CDR3 bases: TGTGCCAGCAGCTTAGGGCTAACATCCTACAATGAGCAGTTCTTC. Translated: CASSLGLTSYNEQFF.

Ten or more counts support this clonotype. This CDR3 reads CASSLGLAGGPEEQFF. The CDR3 DNA reads as TGTGCCAGCAGCTTAGGACTAGCGGGAGGGCCCGAGGAGCAGTTCTTC. The genes are TRBV11-3 and TRBJ2-5, with 14 bases identical to TRBD2. The last part of the DNA fits TRBJ2-1 better; the J call may be wrong. Germline V gene lookup returns CDR1 SGHNT and CDR2 YENEEA. The CDR3 covers 16 residues.

This clonotype was counted a few times. The rearrangement joins TRBV3-1 to TRBJ2-7; no clear D. Germline values: CDR1 LGHDT, CDR2 YNNKEL (reference sequence). Trimming left V 0 bases short and J 4 bases short, with 4 bases between. The CDR3 runs to 12 residues. CDR3 sequence: CASSQDLYEQYF. The DNA for the CDR3 is TGTGCCAGCAGCCAAGATTTATACGAGCAGTACTTC.

This clonotype was counted a few times. This sequence joins TRBV4-1 and TRBJ1-1; TRBD1 is a possible D gene (6 bases). V was pared by 0 bases and J by 0 bases, with 11 bases between. Looked up from germline, CDR1 is MGHRA and CDR2 is YSYEKL. This CDR3 has 16 amino acids. The CDR3 region is CASSQDQGRLNTEAFF. The CDR3 bases are TGCGCCAGCAGCCAAGACCAGGGGCGATTGAACACTGAAGCTTTCTTT.